Described below is a single TCR beta chain sequence and its context. This entry belongs to a study of T cells in Graves' hyperthyroidism and ophthalmopathy. Fresh peripheral blood, 10 ml, was the source of the PBMCs. Germline assignment: CDR1 MNHEY and CDR2 SMNVEV (reference sequence). V was clipped by 6 bases and J by 8 bases; unmatched bases: 7. There are 13 residues in the CDR3. It was RNA transcripts that yielded the amplified TCR beta CDR3 regions. RT-PCR in the first round (using the HTBI primer set) targeted the TCR CDR3. MiXCR, run by TCRdb on the multiplex PCR reads, gives a single entry per CDR3 protein. The repertoire holds around 600,000 distinct CDR3 sequences, with more than 12% as singletons.

The source is a woman aged 45-60 years with Graves' ophthalmopathy. The chain combines TRBV27 with TRBJ1-2; 9 bases agree with TRBD1. Sequencing used blood. This CDR3 is CASRTGGEAGYTF. DNA for the CDR3: TGTGCCAGCAGGACAGGGGGAGAGGCCGGCTACACCTTC.